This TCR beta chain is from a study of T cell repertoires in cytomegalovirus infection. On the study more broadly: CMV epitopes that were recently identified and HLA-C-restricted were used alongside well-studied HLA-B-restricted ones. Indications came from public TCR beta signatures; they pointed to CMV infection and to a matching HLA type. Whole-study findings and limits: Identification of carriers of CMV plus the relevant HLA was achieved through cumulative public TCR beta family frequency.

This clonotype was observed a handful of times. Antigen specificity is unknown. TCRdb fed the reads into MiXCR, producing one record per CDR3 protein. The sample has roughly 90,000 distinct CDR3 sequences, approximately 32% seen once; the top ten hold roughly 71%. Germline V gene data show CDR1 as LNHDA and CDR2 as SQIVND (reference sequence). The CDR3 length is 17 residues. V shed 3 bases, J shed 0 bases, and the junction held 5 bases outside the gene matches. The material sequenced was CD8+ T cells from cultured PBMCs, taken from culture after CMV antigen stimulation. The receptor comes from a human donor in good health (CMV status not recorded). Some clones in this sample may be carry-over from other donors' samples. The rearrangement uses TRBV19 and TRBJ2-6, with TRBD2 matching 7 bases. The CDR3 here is CASSIATGGSGANVLTF. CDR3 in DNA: TGTGCCAGTAGTATTGCCACGGGGGGCTCTGGGGCCAACGTCCTGACTTTC.